This T cell receptor beta chain is drawn from a study of T-cell reconstitution after alpha-beta-depleted transplantation in children. This clonotype has a handful of counts. Unique molecular identifiers were incorporated into the prepared TCRbeta library. TCRdb fed the PCR reads into MiXCR, producing one record per CDR3 protein. The table includes 490,000 or so distinct CDR3 sequences, under 15% detected once. V lost 1 base and J 10 bases, leaving 20 bases between the germline ends. This CDR3 is 15 amino acids long. In germline, CDR1 is SQVTM, CDR2 ANQGSEA. Sequenced material: PBMCs from the stem cell graft donor, taken from the stem cell graft. The sequence was obtained from a human donor who donated a stem cell graft to a child with combined immunodeficiency. This chain links TRBV29-1 with TRBJ2-1; TRBD2 might be the D (6 bases). The CDR3 DNA reads TGCAGCGTTGAAGGGGGAAAATTTCGGGGGACGGAGCAGTTCTTC. The encoded protein is CSVEGGKFRGTEQFF.